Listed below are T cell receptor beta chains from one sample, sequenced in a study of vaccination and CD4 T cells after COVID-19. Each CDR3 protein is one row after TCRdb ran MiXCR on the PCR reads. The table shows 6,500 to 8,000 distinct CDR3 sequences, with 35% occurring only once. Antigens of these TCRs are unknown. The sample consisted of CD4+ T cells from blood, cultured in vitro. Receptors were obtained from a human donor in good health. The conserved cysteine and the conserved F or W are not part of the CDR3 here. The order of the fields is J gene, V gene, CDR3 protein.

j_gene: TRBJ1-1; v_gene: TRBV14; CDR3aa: ASSQVGGKAF
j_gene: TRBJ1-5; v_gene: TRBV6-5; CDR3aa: ASSYSAGQPQH
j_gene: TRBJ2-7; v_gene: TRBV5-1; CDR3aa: ASSLTQGANEQY
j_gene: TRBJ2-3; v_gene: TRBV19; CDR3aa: ASRDHKRGTDTQY
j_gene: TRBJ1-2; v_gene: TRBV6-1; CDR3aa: ASISGGTDRYGYT
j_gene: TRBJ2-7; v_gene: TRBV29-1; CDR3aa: SVWTSGRRVSYEQY
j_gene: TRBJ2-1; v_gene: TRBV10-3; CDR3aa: ANSIDSYNEQF
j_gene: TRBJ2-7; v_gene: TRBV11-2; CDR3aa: ASSTGTASYEQY
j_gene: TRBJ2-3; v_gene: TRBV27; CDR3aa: ASSLIAGSTDTQY
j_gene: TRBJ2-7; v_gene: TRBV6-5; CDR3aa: ASSLGQGYSQQY
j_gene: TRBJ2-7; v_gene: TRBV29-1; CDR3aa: SVTAGGYEQY
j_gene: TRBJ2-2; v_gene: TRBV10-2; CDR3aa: ASMSGPLGGELF
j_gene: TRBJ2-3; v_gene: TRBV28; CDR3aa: ASSLWADTQY
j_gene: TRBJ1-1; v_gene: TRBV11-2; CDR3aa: ASSFRPGQGAEAF
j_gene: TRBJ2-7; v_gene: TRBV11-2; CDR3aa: ASSLGQYDYEQY
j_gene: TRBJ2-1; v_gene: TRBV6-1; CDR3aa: ASRLAGGSSYNEQF
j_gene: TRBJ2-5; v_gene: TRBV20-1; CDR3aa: SARDSTGVGETQY
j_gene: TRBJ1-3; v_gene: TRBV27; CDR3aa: ASRRRQGSSGNTIY
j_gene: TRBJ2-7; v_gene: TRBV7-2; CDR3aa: ASSLYAYEQY
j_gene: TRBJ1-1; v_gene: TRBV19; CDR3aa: ASGQGVQTEAF
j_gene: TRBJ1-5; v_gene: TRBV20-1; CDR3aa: SARGQGQQPQH
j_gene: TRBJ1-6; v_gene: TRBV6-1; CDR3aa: ASSVWDQGRGSPLH
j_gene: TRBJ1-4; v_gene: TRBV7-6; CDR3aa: ASSARQGAKLF